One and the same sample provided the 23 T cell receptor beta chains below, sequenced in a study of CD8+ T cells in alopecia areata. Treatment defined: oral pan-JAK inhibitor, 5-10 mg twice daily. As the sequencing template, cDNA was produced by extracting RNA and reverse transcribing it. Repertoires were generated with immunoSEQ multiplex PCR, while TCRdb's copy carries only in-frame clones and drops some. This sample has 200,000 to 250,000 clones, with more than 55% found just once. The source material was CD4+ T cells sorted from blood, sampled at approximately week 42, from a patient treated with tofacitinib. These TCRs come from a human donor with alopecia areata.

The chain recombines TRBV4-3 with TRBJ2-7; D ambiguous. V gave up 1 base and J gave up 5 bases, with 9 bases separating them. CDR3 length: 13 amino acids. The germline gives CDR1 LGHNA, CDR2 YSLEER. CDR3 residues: CASSQGTVNEQYF. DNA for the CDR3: TGCGCCAGCAGCCAAGGGACGGTTAACGAGCAGTACTTC.

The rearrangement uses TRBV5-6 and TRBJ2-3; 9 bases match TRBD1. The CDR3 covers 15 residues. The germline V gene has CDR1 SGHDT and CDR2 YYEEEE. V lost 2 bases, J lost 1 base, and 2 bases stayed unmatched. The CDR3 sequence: CASSFRQGGTDTQYF. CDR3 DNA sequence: TGTGCCAGCAGCTTCCGACAGGGGGGCACAGATACGCAGTATTTT.

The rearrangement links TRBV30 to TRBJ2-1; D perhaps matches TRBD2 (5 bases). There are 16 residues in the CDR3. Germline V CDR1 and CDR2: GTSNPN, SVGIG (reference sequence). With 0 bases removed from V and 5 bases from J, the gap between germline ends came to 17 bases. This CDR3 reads CAWSVGGLASHNEQFF. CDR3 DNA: TGTGCCTGGAGTGTCGGCGGGTTAGCCTCTCACAATGAGCAGTTCTTC. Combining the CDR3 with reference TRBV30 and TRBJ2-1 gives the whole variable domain SQTIHQWPATLVQPVGSPLSLECTVEGTSNPNLYWYRQAAGRGLQLLFYSVGIGQISSEVPQNLSASRPQDRQFILSSKKLLLSDSGFYLCAWSVGGLASHNEQFFGPGTRLTVL.

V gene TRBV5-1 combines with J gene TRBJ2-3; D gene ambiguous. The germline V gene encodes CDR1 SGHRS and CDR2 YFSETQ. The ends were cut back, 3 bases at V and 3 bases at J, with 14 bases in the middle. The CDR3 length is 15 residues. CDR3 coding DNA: TGCGCCAGCAGCTCCGCCGGTGAGAAAACAGATACGCAGTATTTT. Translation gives CASSSAGEKTDTQYF.

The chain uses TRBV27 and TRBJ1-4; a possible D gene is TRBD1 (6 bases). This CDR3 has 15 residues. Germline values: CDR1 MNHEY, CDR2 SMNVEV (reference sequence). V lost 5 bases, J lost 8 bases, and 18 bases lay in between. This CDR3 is CASSPAGDWREKLFF. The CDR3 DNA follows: TGTGCCAGCAGTCCAGCAGGGGATTGGAGAGAAAAACTGTTTTTT.

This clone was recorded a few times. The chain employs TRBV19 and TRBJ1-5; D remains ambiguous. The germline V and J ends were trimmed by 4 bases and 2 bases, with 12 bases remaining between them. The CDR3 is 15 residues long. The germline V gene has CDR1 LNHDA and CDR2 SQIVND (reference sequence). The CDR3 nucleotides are TGTGCCAGTAGTACAGACAAACAACGCAATCAGCCCCAGCATTTT. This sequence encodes CASSTDKQRNQPQHF.

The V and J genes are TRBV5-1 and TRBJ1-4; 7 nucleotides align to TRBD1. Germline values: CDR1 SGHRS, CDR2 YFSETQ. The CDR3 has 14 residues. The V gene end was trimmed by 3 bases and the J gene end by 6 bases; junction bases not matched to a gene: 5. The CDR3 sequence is CASSYGTVDEKLFF. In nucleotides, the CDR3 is TGCGCCAGCAGCTACGGGACAGTGGATGAAAAACTGTTTTTT.

In nucleotides, the CDR3 is TGTGCCAGCAGCCGACAGGGAGGCGCTTTCTTT. Translating gives CASSRQGGAFF. The genes are TRBV6-1 and TRBJ1-1; 7 bases are shared with TRBD1. Losses at the gene ends were 6 bases for V and 11 bases for J; bases not matched to a gene: 6. CDR1 and CDR2 from the germline V gene are MNHNS and SASEGT. The CDR3 loop spans 11 amino acids.

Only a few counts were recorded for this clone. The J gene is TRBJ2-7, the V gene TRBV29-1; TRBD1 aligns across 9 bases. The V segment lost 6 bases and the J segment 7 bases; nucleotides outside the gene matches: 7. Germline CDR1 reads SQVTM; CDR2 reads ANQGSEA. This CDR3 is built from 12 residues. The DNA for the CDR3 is TGCAGCGTCCACAGGGGGCCTAGGGAGCAGTACTTC. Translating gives CSVHRGPREQYF.

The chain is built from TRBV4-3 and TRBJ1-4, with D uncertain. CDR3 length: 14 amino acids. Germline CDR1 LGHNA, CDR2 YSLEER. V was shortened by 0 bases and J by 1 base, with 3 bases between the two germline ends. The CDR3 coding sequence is TGCGCCAGCAGCCAAGATCTAACTAATGAAAAACTGTTTTTT. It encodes CASSQDLTNEKLFF.

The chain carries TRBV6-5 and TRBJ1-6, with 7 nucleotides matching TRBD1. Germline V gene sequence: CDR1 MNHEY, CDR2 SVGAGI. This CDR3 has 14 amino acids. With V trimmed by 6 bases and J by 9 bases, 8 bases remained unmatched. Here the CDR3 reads CASREKGGLSPLHF. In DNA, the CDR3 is TGTGCCAGCAGGGAGAAAGGGGGCCTTTCACCCCTCCACTTT.

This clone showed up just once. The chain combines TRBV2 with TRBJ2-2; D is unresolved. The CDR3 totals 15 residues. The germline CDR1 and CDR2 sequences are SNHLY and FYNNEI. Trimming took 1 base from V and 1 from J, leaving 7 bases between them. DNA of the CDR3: TGTGCCAGCAGTGAAGTTGCCAAGAACACCGGGGAGCTGTTTTTT. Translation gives CASSEVAKNTGELFF.

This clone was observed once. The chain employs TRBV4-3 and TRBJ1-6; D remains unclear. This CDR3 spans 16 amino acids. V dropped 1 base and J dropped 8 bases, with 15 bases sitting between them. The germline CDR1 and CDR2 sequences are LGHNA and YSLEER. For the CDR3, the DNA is TGCGCCAGCAGCCAAGCCCCCGTAGGTTCCGATTCACCCCTCCACTTT. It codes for CASSQAPVGSDSPLHF.

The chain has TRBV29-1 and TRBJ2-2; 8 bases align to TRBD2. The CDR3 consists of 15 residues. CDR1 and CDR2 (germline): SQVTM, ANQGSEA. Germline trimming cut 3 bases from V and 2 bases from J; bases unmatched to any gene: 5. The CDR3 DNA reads TGCAGCGTTGACCCCGGGGGGGCAAACACCGGGGAGCTGTTTTTT. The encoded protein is CSVDPGGANTGELFF.

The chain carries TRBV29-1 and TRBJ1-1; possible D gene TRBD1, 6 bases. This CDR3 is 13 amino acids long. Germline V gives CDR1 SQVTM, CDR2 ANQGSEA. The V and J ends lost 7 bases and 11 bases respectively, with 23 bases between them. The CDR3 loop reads CSETPGGLIGAFF. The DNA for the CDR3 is TGCAGCGAGACACCCGGGGGCTTGATCGGGGCTTTCTTT.

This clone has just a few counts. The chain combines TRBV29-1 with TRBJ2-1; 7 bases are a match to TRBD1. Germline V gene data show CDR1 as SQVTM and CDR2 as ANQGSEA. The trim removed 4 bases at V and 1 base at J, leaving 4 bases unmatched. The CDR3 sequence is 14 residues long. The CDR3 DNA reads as TGCAGCGTTGGGACAGGAAGTTCCTACAATGAGCAGTTCTTC. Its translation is CSVGTGSSYNEQFF.

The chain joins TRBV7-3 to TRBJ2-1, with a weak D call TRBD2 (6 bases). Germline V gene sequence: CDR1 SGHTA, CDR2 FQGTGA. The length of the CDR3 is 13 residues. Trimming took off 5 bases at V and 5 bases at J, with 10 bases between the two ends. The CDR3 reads CASSTQRDNEQFF. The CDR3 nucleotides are TGTGCCAGCAGCACACAGCGGGACAATGAGCAGTTCTTC.

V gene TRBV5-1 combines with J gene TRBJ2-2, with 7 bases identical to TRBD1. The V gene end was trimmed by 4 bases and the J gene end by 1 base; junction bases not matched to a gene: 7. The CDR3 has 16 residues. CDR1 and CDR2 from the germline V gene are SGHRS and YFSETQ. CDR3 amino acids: CASSQGTEMNTGELFF. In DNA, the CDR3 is TGCGCCAGCAGCCAAGGGACAGAGATGAACACCGGGGAGCTGTTTTTT.

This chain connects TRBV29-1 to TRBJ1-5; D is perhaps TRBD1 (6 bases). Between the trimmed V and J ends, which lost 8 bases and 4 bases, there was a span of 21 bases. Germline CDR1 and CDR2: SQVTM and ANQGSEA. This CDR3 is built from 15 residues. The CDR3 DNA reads TGCAGCTTTCCCCGGACAGCGGAGGATAATCAGCCCCAGCATTTT. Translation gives CSFPRTAEDNQPQHF.

This chain's CDR3 is CSVVSWAEAQETQYF. For the CDR3, the DNA is TGCAGCGTTGTGTCTTGGGCTGAAGCTCAAGAGACCCAGTACTTC. The chain joins TRBV29-1 to TRBJ2-5; the D is unclear. The germline CDR1 and CDR2 sequences are SQVTM and ANQGSEA. The CDR3 has 15 amino acids. V lost 4 bases, J lost 2 bases, and 17 bases lay in between.

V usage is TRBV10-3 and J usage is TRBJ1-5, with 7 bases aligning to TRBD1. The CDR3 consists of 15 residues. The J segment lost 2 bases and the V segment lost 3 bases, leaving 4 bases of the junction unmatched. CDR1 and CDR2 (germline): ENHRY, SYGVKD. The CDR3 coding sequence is TGTGCCATCAGTGACCCCGGGACAGGCAATCAGCCCCAGCATTTT. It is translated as CAISDPGTGNQPQHF.

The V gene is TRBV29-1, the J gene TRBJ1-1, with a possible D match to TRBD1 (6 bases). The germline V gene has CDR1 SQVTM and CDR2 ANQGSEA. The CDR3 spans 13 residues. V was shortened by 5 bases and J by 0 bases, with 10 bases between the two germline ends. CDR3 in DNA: TGCAGCGTTAGAAGGGACATGAACACTGAAGCTTTCTTT. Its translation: CSVRRDMNTEAFF.

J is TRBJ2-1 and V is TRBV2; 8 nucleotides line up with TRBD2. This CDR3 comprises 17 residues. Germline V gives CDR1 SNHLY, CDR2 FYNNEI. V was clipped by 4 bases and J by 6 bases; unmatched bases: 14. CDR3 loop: CASSGRDPGLDSNEQFF. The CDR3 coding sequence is TGTGCCAGCAGTGGGAGGGACCCGGGACTAGATAGCAATGAGCAGTTCTTC. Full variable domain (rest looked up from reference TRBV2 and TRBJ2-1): EPEVTQTPSHQVTQMGQEVILRCVPISNHLYFYWYRQILGQKVEFLVSFYNNEISEKSEIFDDQFSVERPDGSNFTLKIRSTKLEDSAMYFCASSGRDPGLDSNEQFFGPGTRLTVL.